This TCR beta chain was captured in a study of Graves' ophthalmopathy and Graves' hyperthyroidism. RNA transcripts served as template for amplifying TCR beta CDR3 sequences. The first-round RT-PCR employed HTBI primers together with the Qiagen OneStep RT-PCR kit. A multiplex PCR was then performed as the second round. TCRdb analysed the multiplex PCR reads with MiXCR anew, one entry per CDR3 protein. This repertoire shows more than 1,000,000 distinct CDR3 sequences, around a third found once; its top ten account for around 10%. Trimming took 0 bases from V and 5 from J, leaving 16 bases between them. The CDR3 spans 16 residues. CDR1 is LGHNA and CDR2 is YNFKEQ in the germline V gene. This clonotype was detected ten times or more.

The specimen sequenced was peripheral blood or thyroid tissue (not recorded which). This sequence originates from an adult man with Graves' hyperthyroidism. The V call is TRBV4-2, the J call TRBJ2-5; no clear D gene. DNA of the CDR3: TGTGCCAGCAGCCAAGAGTGGGTACCAGCGACGGAGACCCAGTACTTC. It yields the protein CASSQEWVPATETQYF.